Following are 32 T cell receptor beta chains from one sample sequenced in a study of blood T cell repertoires in COVID-19. Clones were sequenced by immunoSEQ multiplex PCR, and TCRdb holds only the in-frame ones, with some missing. This table holds about 250,000 clones, about nine tenths found once. The sample consisted of peripheral blood. The receptors shown here come from an older woman who had recovered from COVID-19.

In DNA form, the CDR3 reads TGTGCCAGCAGCGACAGGGGATCATTGCATTTCTATGGCTACACCTTC. Encoded protein: CASSDRGSLHFYGYTF. This chain connects TRBV3-1 (or the pseudogene TRBV3-2) to TRBJ1-2, with TRBD1 matching 8 bases. Per the germline V gene, CDR1 is LGHDT and CDR2 is YNNKEL (reference sequence). This CDR3 region has 16 residues. Unmatched junction bases numbered 12, after V lost 5 bases and J lost 4 bases.

The CDR3 loop is CASSERASTDTQYF. The CDR3 region has the DNA TGTGCCAGCAGCGAGAGGGCTAGCACAGATACGCAGTATTTT. V usage is TRBV9 and J usage is TRBJ2-3; D is possibly TRBD2 (5 bases). The CDR3 is 14 amino acids. The germline V gene has CDR1 SGDLS and CDR2 YYNGEE. V lost 3 bases to trimming and J lost 0 bases, with 8 bases between them.

V gene TRBV7-2 combines with J gene TRBJ2-2; 9 nucleotides line up with TRBD2. V dropped 1 base and J dropped 4; count of bases not matched to a gene: 1. Germline-derived CDR1 and CDR2 are SGHTA and FQGNSA. This CDR3 region has 15 residues. Here the CDR3 reads CASSLVAGVTGELFF. The CDR3 DNA follows: TGTGCCAGCAGCTTAGTAGCGGGAGTCACCGGGGAGCTGTTTTTT.

The rearrangement uses TRBV7-9 and TRBJ2-5, with D uncertain. This CDR3 comprises 13 residues. CDR1 and CDR2 from the germline V gene are SEHNR and FQNEAQ (reference sequence). The V and J ends lost 2 bases and 7 bases respectively, with 11 bases between them. CDR3: CASSLLALRTQYF. The CDR3 bases are TGTGCCAGCAGCTTATTGGCCTTAAGGACCCAGTACTTC.

The chain links TRBV19 to TRBJ1-4; a possible D gene is TRBD1 (5 bases). Germline loops: CDR1 LNHDA, CDR2 SQIVND (reference sequence). V was pared by 4 bases and J by 8 bases, with 11 bases between. The length of the CDR3 is 13 residues. The CDR3 protein is CASSNRRGEKLFF. CDR3 nucleotide sequence: TGTGCCAGTAGTAACAGGCGGGGCGAAAAACTGTTTTTT.

The chain couples TRBV19 to TRBJ1-5; a weak D match, TRBD1 (6 bases). CDR3 length: 16 amino acids. Trimming pared 0 bases from V and 2 bases from J, leaving 11 bases between. The germline V gene encodes CDR1 LNHDA and CDR2 SQIVND (reference sequence). The CDR3 nucleotides are TGTGCCAGTAGTATAGATGGGACATATCGCAATCAGCCCCAGCATTTT. It is translated as CASSIDGTYRNQPQHF.

The rearrangement joins TRBV28 to TRBJ2-7; D ambiguous. The germline V gene has CDR1 MDHEN and CDR2 SYDVKM. V was cut by 3 bases and J by 7 bases, with 7 bases left in between. The CDR3 is made up of 11 amino acids. The CDR3 DNA follows: TGTGCCAGCAGTTTCCTCGTAGAGCAGTACTTC. As protein: CASSFLVEQYF.

The genes are TRBV2 and TRBJ2-5; 10 positions agree with TRBD1. V was pared by 6 bases and J by 4 bases, with 8 bases of the junction left unmatched. The germline V gene encodes CDR1 SNHLY and CDR2 FYNNEI. The CDR3 sequence is 15 residues long. The chain's CDR3 is CASRPDRGLSETQYF. CDR3 DNA sequence: TGTGCCAGCAGACCCGACAGGGGGCTCTCAGAGACCCAGTACTTC.

The J gene is TRBJ1-3, the V gene TRBV7-9; the D is unclear. Between the trimmed V and J ends, which lost 4 bases and 4 bases, there was a span of 11 bases. The CDR3 covers 14 residues. Per germline, CDR1 SEHNR and CDR2 FQNEAQ (reference sequence). The CDR3 coding sequence is TGTGCCAGCAGCTCACGGGTGCGCGGAAACACCATATATTTT. This sequence encodes CASSSRVRGNTIYF.

This clone has just one count. The rearrangement links TRBV9 to TRBJ2-5, with 10 bases that match TRBD2. V dropped 3 bases and J dropped 7; count of bases not matched to a gene: 18. Germline V gene data show CDR1 as SGDLS and CDR2 as YYNGEE. The CDR3 has 18 residues. As DNA, the CDR3 is TGTGCCAGCAGCGCCGGAGGGTCTAGCGGGGGCCTCTTTGGGACCCAGTACTTC. This sequence encodes CASSAGGSSGGLFGTQYF.

V gene TRBV18 combines with J gene TRBJ1-2; 9 bases align to TRBD1. Germline V gene sequence: CDR1 KGHSH, CDR2 LQKENI. The CDR3 has 15 amino acids. Trimming at V came to 4 bases and at J to 3 bases, leaving 6 bases not matched to a gene. The CDR3 protein is CASSLGTGQDYGYTF. As DNA, the CDR3 is TGTGCCAGCTCACTAGGGACAGGGCAGGACTATGGCTACACCTTC.

The chain links TRBV4-1 to TRBJ2-7, with 7 bases lining up with TRBD1. Losses at the gene ends were 6 bases for V and 2 bases for J; bases not matched to a gene: 10. Germline CDR1 MGHRA, CDR2 YSYEKL. The CDR3 has 15 amino acids. The CDR3 sequence is CASSKAGGRTYEQYF. CDR3 coding DNA: TGCGCCAGCAGTAAAGCAGGGGGTAGGACCTACGAGCAGTACTTC.

J is TRBJ1-1 and V is TRBV4-2, with no clear D. Germline-derived CDR1 and CDR2 are LGHNA and YNFKEQ. CDR3 length: 17 amino acids. V lost 5 bases, J lost 0 bases, and 19 bases lay in between. The CDR3 nucleotides are TGTGCCAGCAGCGAGGTGGCAGCCTCTTGGGTGAACACTGAAGCTTTCTTT. It codes for CASSEVAASWVNTEAFF.

J is TRBJ2-5 and V is TRBV28, with 7 bases fitting TRBD1. V trimming: 2 bases; J trimming: 2 bases; junction bases outside the gene matches: 8. This CDR3 spans 16 amino acids. Per the germline V gene, CDR1 is MDHEN and CDR2 is SYDVKM. DNA for the CDR3: TGTGCCAGCAGTTTAGGGAAGGGGGCCCGACAAGAGACCCAGTACTTC. This codes for CASSLGKGARQETQYF.

The chain links TRBV11-2 to TRBJ1-1; D is possibly TRBD1 (6 bases). V was cut by 11 bases and J by 0 bases, with 13 bases left in between. This CDR3 contains 13 residues. In germline, CDR1 is SGHAT, CDR2 FQNNGV. The CDR3 loop reads CAGGAGVNTEAFF. The CDR3 DNA is TGTGCCGGGGGGGCCGGGGTGAACACTGAAGCTTTCTTT.

This clone was counted between two and nine times. The chain uses TRBV10-3 and TRBJ2-3; 10 positions match TRBD2. The germline V gene encodes CDR1 ENHRY and CDR2 SYGVKD. Unmatched junction bases numbered 6, after V lost 6 bases and J lost 6 bases. This CDR3 contains 14 residues. CDR3 in DNA: TGTGCCATCAGGACCAGCGGGGGGGGCGATACGCAGTATTTT. Its translation: CAIRTSGGGDTQYF.

The rearrangement uses TRBV6-2 or TRBV6-3 and TRBJ2-7, with D tentatively TRBD1 (6 bases). The V end was cut by 6 bases, the J end by 2 bases, with 14 bases between. The CDR3 covers 14 residues. Germline V gene sequence: CDR1 MNHEY, CDR2 SVGEGT. The CDR3 nucleotides read TGTGCCAGCAGCCGGACAGTGACAGCCTACGAGCAGTACTTC. Amino acid sequence: CASSRTVTAYEQYF.

This clone came up a few times. The rearrangement uses TRBV7-9 and TRBJ2-2, with TRBD2 matching over 9 bases. The CDR3 is 17 amino acids. The V segment lost 5 bases and the J segment 0 bases; nucleotides outside the gene matches: 7. Germline V CDR1 and CDR2: SEHNR, FQNEAQ (reference sequence). CDR3 sequence (DNA): TGTGCCAGCAGCGCGCCAGCGGGGGGCACGAACACCGGGGAGCTGTTTTTT. Protein sequence: CASSAPAGGTNTGELFF.

This clone was picked up one time. J is TRBJ1-5 and V is TRBV9; D is uncertain. Trimming took off 0 bases at V and 4 bases at J, with 8 bases between the two ends. In germline, CDR1 is SGDLS, CDR2 YYNGEE. The CDR3 sequence is 14 residues long. The CDR3 DNA sequence: TGTGCCAGCAGCGTAGGACAACTTAATCAGCCCCAGCATTTT. It is translated as CASSVGQLNQPQHF.

This clone was counted once. The V gene is TRBV5-6, the J gene TRBJ2-7, with D possibly matching TRBD2 (5 bases). The CDR3 spans 14 residues. Per germline, CDR1 SGHDT and CDR2 YYEEEE. Trimming left V 0 bases short and J 0 bases short, with 7 bases between. The CDR3, as DNA: TGTGCCAGCAGCTTGGAGCGGACCTCCTACGAGCAGTACTTC. Protein sequence: CASSLERTSYEQYF.

This chain joins TRBV3-1 (or the pseudogene TRBV3-2) and TRBJ1-5; D is possibly TRBD1 (6 bases). The germline V gene encodes CDR1 LGHDT and CDR2 YNNKEL (reference sequence). Trimming left V 5 bases short and J 2 bases short, with 16 bases between. The CDR3 runs to 16 residues. In nucleotides, the CDR3 is TGTGCCAGCAGCAAGTCGGCAGGGGAAGGCAATCAGCCCCAGCATTTT. Translation: CASSKSAGEGNQPQHF.

This chain uses TRBV5-1 with TRBJ1-2; possibly TRBD1 for D (5 bases). Germline-derived CDR1 and CDR2 are SGHRS and YFSETQ. The CDR3 consists of 15 residues. Trimming stripped 2 bases from V and 7 bases from J, with 18 bases between. The CDR3 DNA reads TGCGCCAGCAGCTTACAATCGGACACCATGGGTGGCTACACCTTC. Its translation: CASSLQSDTMGGYTF.

V usage is TRBV7-2 and J usage is TRBJ2-7, with TRBD1 matching 7 bases. Germline loops: CDR1 SGHTA, CDR2 FQGNSA. V dropped 0 bases and J dropped 3; count of bases not matched to a gene: 5. CDR3 length: 15 residues. In nucleotides, the CDR3 is TGTGCCAGCAGCTTAGCGACAGGGCCAATCTACGAGCAGTACTTC. This translates into CASSLATGPIYEQYF.

The chain employs TRBV5-6 and TRBJ2-3; D not resolved. The CDR3 has 14 residues. CDR1 and CDR2 (germline): SGHDT, YYEEEE. V was trimmed by 0 bases and J by 8 bases, leaving 13 bases between them. CDR3 loop: CASSLVFSSGTQYF. The CDR3 DNA is TGTGCCAGCAGCTTGGTTTTTAGCTCCGGTACGCAGTATTTT.

The chain has TRBV15 and TRBJ1-2, with TRBD1 matching over 9 bases. Trimming removed 6 bases from V and 6 bases from J; junction bases left unmatched: 11. This CDR3 comprises 15 residues. Per the germline V gene, CDR1 is LNHNV and CDR2 is YYDKDF (reference sequence). The DNA of the CDR3 is TGTGCCACCAGAGTCCGGGACAGGGCTTGGGATGGCTACACCTTC. Its protein product is CATRVRDRAWDGYTF.

Details on this clone: Other DNA sequences in the sample encode the same CDR3. The CDR3 bases are TGTGCCAGCAGTTCGACAGGGAGCAATCAGCCCCAGCATTTT. This encodes CASSSTGSNQPQHF. The chain links TRBV7-9 to TRBJ1-5, with 7 bases that match TRBD1. From germline, CDR1 is SEHNR and CDR2 FQNEAQ (reference sequence). V shed 6 bases, J shed 1 base, and the junction held 3 bases outside the gene matches. CDR3 length: 14 amino acids. Variable domain in full (rest from reference TRBV7-9 and TRBJ1-5): DTGVSQNPRHKITKRGQNVTFRCDPISEHNRLYWYRQTLGQGPEFLTYFQNEAQLEKSRLLSDRFSAERPKGSFSTLEIQRTEQGDSAMYLCASSSTGSNQPQHFGDGTRLSIL.

The V and J genes are TRBV5-1 and TRBJ1-1, with 8 bases aligning to TRBD1. CDR1 is SGHRS, CDR2 YFSETQ, per germline. This CDR3 is built from 15 residues. Trimming cost V 3 bases and J 1 base; bases outside gene matches: 5. This chain's CDR3 is CASSWTGQANTEAFF. The CDR3 bases are TGCGCCAGCAGCTGGACGGGACAGGCGAACACTGAAGCTTTCTTT. The complete variable domain, with remaining parts taken from reference TRBV5-1 and TRBJ1-1, reads KAGVTQTPRYLIKTRGQQVTLSCSPISGHRSVSWYQQTPGQGLQFLFEYFSETQRNKGNFPGRFSGRQFSNSRSEMNVSTLELGDSALYLCASSWTGQANTEAFFGQGTRLTVV.

As for this clone: Distinct nucleotide sequences in the sample also encode this CDR3. The chain links TRBV19 to TRBJ2-5, with D perhaps TRBD2 (6 bases). With 5 bases removed from V and 4 bases from J, the gap between germline ends came to 11 bases. Germline values: CDR1 LNHDA, CDR2 SQIVND (reference sequence). There are 13 residues in the CDR3. The CDR3 DNA reads TGTGCCAGTAGTGGCGGGGCACGAGAGACCCAGTACTTC. This translates into CASSGGARETQYF.

The CDR3 coding sequence is TGTGCCAGCAGGGGGACAGGGAATAATGGTTCACCCCTCCACTTT. Protein product: CASRGTGNNGSPLHF. The chain carries TRBV2 and TRBJ1-6; TRBD1 matches 9 bases. The V gene end was trimmed by 6 bases and the J gene end by 9 bases; junction bases not matched to a gene: 9. Germline V gives CDR1 SNHLY, CDR2 FYNNEI. There are 15 residues in the CDR3.

The chain combines TRBV2 with TRBJ1-5, with 11 bases aligning to TRBD1. The CDR3 runs 14 residues. Unmatched junction bases numbered 3, after V lost 4 bases and J lost 7 bases. Germline-derived CDR1 and CDR2 are SNHLY and FYNNEI. This chain's CDR3 is CASSGTGGEQPQHF. CDR3 sequence (DNA): TGTGCCAGCAGTGGGACAGGGGGCGAACAGCCCCAGCATTTT.

The chain links TRBV3-1 (or the pseudogene TRBV3-2) to TRBJ2-2; maybe TRBD2 (5 bases). V shed 1 base and J shed 6 bases, with 9 bases lying between them. This CDR3 region has 14 residues. Germline V gives CDR1 LGHDT, CDR2 YNNKEL (reference sequence). CDR3 nucleotide sequence: TGTGCCAGCAGCCAAGGTCTAGCATCCGGGGAGCTGTTTTTT. Translated, it gives CASSQGLASGELFF.

The gene calls are TRBV7-9 and TRBJ1-5; no reliable D call. CDR1 is SEHNR and CDR2 is FQNEAQ in the germline V gene (reference sequence). The CDR3 totals 14 residues. V lost 4 bases and J lost 3, with 10 bases in between. The CDR3 coding sequence is TGTGCCAGCAGCTCCCACGGTCCCAATCAGCCCCAGCATTTT. It codes for CASSSHGPNQPQHF.